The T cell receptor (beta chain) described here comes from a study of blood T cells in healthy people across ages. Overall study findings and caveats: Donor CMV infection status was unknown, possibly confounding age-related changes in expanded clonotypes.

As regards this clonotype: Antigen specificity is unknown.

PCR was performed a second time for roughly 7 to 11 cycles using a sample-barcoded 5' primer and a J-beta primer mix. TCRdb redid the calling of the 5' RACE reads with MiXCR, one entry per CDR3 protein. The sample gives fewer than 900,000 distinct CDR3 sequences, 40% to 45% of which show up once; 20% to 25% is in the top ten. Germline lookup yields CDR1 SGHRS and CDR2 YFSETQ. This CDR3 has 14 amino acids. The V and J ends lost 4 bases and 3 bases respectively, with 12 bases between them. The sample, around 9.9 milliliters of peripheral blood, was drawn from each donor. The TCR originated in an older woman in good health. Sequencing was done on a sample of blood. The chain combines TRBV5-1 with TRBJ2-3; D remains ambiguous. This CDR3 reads CASSDGGRTDTQYF. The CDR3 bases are TGCGCCAGCAGCGACGGTGGGCGAACAGATACGCAGTATTTT.